The 22 T cell receptor beta chains listed next were all sequenced from one sample in a study of cytomegalovirus exposure and HLA in healthy donors. The PCR made use of 60 Vbeta and 13 Jbeta primers. This table comes from immunoSEQ multiplex PCR, and its TCRdb copy is limited to in-frame clones, with some not included. This sample has about 270,000 clones; roughly 89% occur once, and the top ten carry around 4.2%. The specimen was PBMCs. These receptors all come from a man between 40 and 49 years old in good health and CMV-seropositive.

The CDR3 protein is CASSQGIGLATYEQYF. DNA of the CDR3: TGTGCCAGCAGCCAAGGGATTGGACTAGCTACCTACGAGCAGTACTTC. The gene calls are TRBV14 and TRBJ2-7; the match to TRBD2 covers 8 bases. Germline V CDR1 and CDR2: SGHDN, FVKESK. The CDR3 has 16 residues. Trimming took 1 base from V and 2 from J; bases not matched to a gene: 7.

The V and J genes are TRBV9 and TRBJ2-3; 10 nucleotides align to TRBD2. The CDR3 consists of 16 residues. J lost 5 bases, V lost 3 bases, and 9 bases had no gene match. Germline V gives CDR1 SGDLS, CDR2 YYNGEE. CDR3 sequence reads: CASSATSGLVVDTQYF. The CDR3 nucleotides are TGTGCCAGCAGCGCGACTAGCGGGTTAGTAGTAGATACGCAGTATTTT.

The chain employs TRBV7-8 and TRBJ2-1; 7 nucleotides match TRBD2. The CDR3 is 15 residues long. Germline V gene lookup returns CDR1 SGHVS and CDR2 FQNEAQ. V dropped 2 bases and J dropped 6; count of bases not matched to a gene: 7. The CDR3 is CASSLFVGGSNEQFF. CDR3 DNA sequence: TGTGCCAGCAGCTTATTTGTGGGAGGGAGCAATGAGCAGTTCTTC.

The J gene is TRBJ2-7, the V gene TRBV27; 11 nucleotides align to TRBD2. The ends lost 5 bases at V and 1 base at J; junction bases unmatched: 7. Germline values: CDR1 MNHEY, CDR2 SMNVEV (reference sequence). This CDR3 is built from 16 residues. The CDR3 spells CASSGHASGGSYEQYF. The CDR3 DNA reads as TGTGCCAGCAGTGGGCACGCTAGCGGGGGGTCCTACGAGCAGTACTTC.

This clone was seen more than once but under ten times. The V gene is TRBV10-3, the J gene TRBJ2-3, with 8 bases matching TRBD1. The CDR3 spans 15 residues. V dropped 6 bases and J dropped 1; count of bases not matched to a gene: 6. In germline, CDR1 is ENHRY, CDR2 SYGVKD. For the CDR3, the DNA is TGTGCCATCAGGAGCGAGACAGGGGGCACAGATACGCAGTATTTT. This sequence encodes CAIRSETGGTDTQYF.

The chain has TRBV7-2 and TRBJ1-2; 8 nucleotides align to TRBD1. The V segment lost 2 bases and the J segment 8 bases; nucleotides outside the gene matches: 7. In germline, CDR1 is SGHTA, CDR2 FQGNSA. The CDR3 sequence is 14 residues long. CDR3 protein: CASSLSGGTGGYTF. The DNA of the CDR3 is TGTGCCAGCAGCTTATCAGGGGGCACAGGAGGCTACACCTTC.

The J gene is TRBJ2-7, the V gene TRBV29-1, with 10 bases identical to TRBD2. J was trimmed by 2 bases and V by 4 bases; bases with no gene match: 2. Germline CDR1 reads SQVTM; CDR2 reads ANQGSEA. The length of the CDR3 is 13 residues. The CDR3 is CSVVLAGTYEQYF. Written as DNA, the CDR3 is TGCAGCGTTGTACTAGCGGGAACCTACGAGCAGTACTTC.

This clone was seen only a few times. The rearrangement links TRBV4-2 to TRBJ2-7, with 8 bases aligning to TRBD1. The V gene's germline CDR1 is LGHNA and CDR2 YNFKEQ. CDR3 length: 13 amino acids. Unmatched junction bases numbered 3, after V lost 5 bases and J lost 3 bases. CDR3: CASSFDRGYEQYF. DNA of the CDR3: TGTGCCAGCAGCTTTGACAGGGGCTACGAGCAGTACTTC.

The genes are TRBV6-5 and TRBJ1-1; D perhaps matches TRBD1 (6 bases). The CDR3 runs 16 residues. V lost 0 bases and J lost 4, with 15 bases in between. CDR1 is MNHEY, CDR2 SVGAGI, per germline. CDR3 DNA: TGTGCCAGCAGTTACTCGACAACAGGGCCCCTCACTGAAGCTTTCTTT. Protein sequence: CASSYSTTGPLTEAFF.

The CDR3 protein is CASSQDLGGFYGYTF. CDR3 coding DNA: TGCGCCAGCAGCCAAGATCTGGGGGGGTTCTATGGCTACACCTTC. The chain is built from TRBV4-3 and TRBJ1-2; a possible D gene is TRBD1 (5 bases). This CDR3 spans 15 amino acids. Trimming cost V 0 bases and J 4 bases, with 12 bases left between them. The germline CDR1 and CDR2 sequences are LGHNA and YSLEER.

This chain uses TRBV7-8 with TRBJ1-5; D perhaps matches TRBD1 (6 bases). The CDR3 spans 16 residues. V was cut by 5 bases and J by 2 bases, with 16 bases left in between. Germline CDR1 reads SGHVS; CDR2 reads FQNEAQ. This CDR3 is CASSPRRQAGNQPQHF. The CDR3 region has the DNA TGTGCCAGCAGCCCCCGTCGACAGGCCGGCAATCAGCCCCAGCATTTT.

The chain carries TRBV19 and TRBJ2-7, with 8 bases identical to TRBD2. The CDR3 runs to 15 residues. Per the germline V gene, CDR1 is LNHDA and CDR2 is SQIVND (reference sequence). With 10 bases clipped from V and 0 bases from J, the junction kept 11 bases outside the gene matches. CDR3 protein: CATSRGREGSYEQYF. The CDR3 nucleotides are TGTGCCACCTCGAGGGGACGGGAGGGCTCCTACGAGCAGTACTTC.

A word on this clone: Its ends do not fully match the called genes, so a read error is possible. The chain has TRBV7-8 and TRBJ2-1; either TRBD1 or TRBD2 may supply D (5 bases each). The germline CDR1 and CDR2 sequences are SGHVS and FQNEAQ. The CDR3 is 14 amino acids. CDR3 nucleotides: TGTGCCAGCAGCCTAGCCGGCAGGGACAATGAGCAGTTCTTC. As protein: CASSLAGRDNEQFF.

This clone was seen only once. This chain joins TRBV4-1 and TRBJ1-5, with TRBD1 identical over 7 bases. The CDR3 spans 16 residues. The germline V gene has CDR1 MGHRA and CDR2 YSYEKL. Losses at the gene ends were 0 bases for V and 6 bases for J; bases not matched to a gene: 8. As DNA, the CDR3 is TGCGCCAGCAGCCAAGATCTTCAGGGGGTCGTTCAGCCCCAGCATTTT. Translated: CASSQDLQGVVQPQHF.

This clone showed up just once. The chain links TRBV27 to TRBJ2-7, with 7 bases matching TRBD1. V shed 6 bases and J 1 base; nucleotides not matched to a gene: 6. There are 14 residues in the CDR3. Germline CDR1 reads MNHEY; CDR2 reads SMNVEV (reference sequence). The CDR3 DNA reads as TGTGCCAGCAGCCAGAGGGACAGATCCTACGAGCAGTACTTC. Its translation: CASSQRDRSYEQYF.

This sequence joins TRBV2 and TRBJ2-5, with D unresolved. Germline V lookup: CDR1 SNHLY, CDR2 FYNNEI. The CDR3 spans 13 residues. V shed 5 bases and J shed 1 base, with 8 bases lying between them. The CDR3 nucleotides are TGTGCCAGCAGTTCACATATCCAAGAGACCCAGTACTTC. Translated, it gives CASSSHIQETQYF.

This clone was observed a few times. The gene calls are TRBV5-5 and TRBJ2-1, with TRBD1 matching over 7 bases. The V gene's germline CDR1 is SGHKS and CDR2 YYEKEE (reference sequence). This CDR3 comprises 15 residues. The V and J ends lost 4 bases and 4 bases, in that order; junction bases with no gene match: 8. The CDR3 spells CASSIGTDPYNEQFF. DNA of the CDR3: TGTGCCAGCAGCATTGGGACAGATCCTTACAATGAGCAGTTCTTC.

V usage is TRBV11-3 and J usage is TRBJ2-3; 13 positions match TRBD2. Germline CDR1 and CDR2: SGHNT and YENEEA. With 5 bases clipped from V and 3 bases from J, the junction kept 8 bases outside the gene matches. This CDR3 is 17 amino acids long. The CDR3 DNA sequence: TGTGCCAGCAGCCCCGGACTAGCGGGAGTTGTGACAGATACGCAGTATTTT. Encoded protein: CASSPGLAGVVTDTQYF.

The chain uses TRBV5-1 and TRBJ2-6, with a possible D match to TRBD1 (6 bases). The ends were cut back, 7 bases at V and 0 bases at J, with 17 bases in the middle. Germline-derived CDR1 and CDR2 are SGHRS and YFSETQ. The CDR3 extends over 17 amino acids. The CDR3 sequence is CASLPGHLSSGANVLTF. CDR3 DNA: TGCGCCAGCCTACCGGGACACCTGAGCTCTGGGGCCAACGTCCTGACTTTC. The complete variable domain, with remaining parts taken from reference TRBV5-1 and TRBJ2-6, reads KAGVTQTPRYLIKTRGQQVTLSCSPISGHRSVSWYQQTPGQGLQFLFEYFSETQRNKGNFPGRFSGRQFSNSRSEMNVSTLELGDSALYLCASLPGHLSSGANVLTFGAGSRLTVL.

This clone is a singleton in its sample. This chain connects TRBV7-9 to TRBJ2-3; 9 bases are a match to TRBD1. The germline V gene has CDR1 SEHNR and CDR2 FQNEAQ (reference sequence). There are 15 residues in the CDR3. Trimming cost V 5 bases and J 3 bases; bases outside gene matches: 6. The CDR3 nucleotides are TGTGCCAGCAGCGCCGGGACAGGGAGTACAGATACGCAGTATTTT. Its translation: CASSAGTGSTDTQYF. Filled out from reference TRBV7-9 and TRBJ2-3, the complete variable domain reads DTGVSQNPRHKITKRGQNVTFRCDPISEHNRLYWYRQTLGQGPEFLTYFQNEAQLEKSRLLSDRFSAERPKGSFSTLEIQRTEQGDSAMYLCASSAGTGSTDTQYFGPGTRLTVL.

This clone is a singleton in its sample. The J gene is TRBJ2-7, the V gene TRBV5-1; possibly TRBD1 for D (5 bases). CDR1 and CDR2 from the germline V gene are SGHRS and YFSETQ. Trimming pared 0 bases from V and 6 bases from J, leaving 10 bases between. CDR3 length: 13 residues. The CDR3 loop reads CASSLATGVEQYF. DNA for the CDR3: TGCGCCAGCAGCTTGGCCACAGGAGTCGAGCAGTACTTC.

This chain uses TRBV4-2 with TRBJ2-5, with no clear D. The CDR3 length is 14 residues. Germline assignment: CDR1 LGHNA and CDR2 YNFKEQ. Trimming pared 0 bases from V and 1 base from J, leaving 6 bases between. This chain's CDR3 is CASSQEVAQETQYF. The CDR3 region has the DNA TGTGCCAGCAGCCAAGAGGTAGCCCAAGAGACCCAGTACTTC.